This passage covers 9 T cell receptor beta chains from one sample sequenced in a study of T cells in Graves' hyperthyroidism and ophthalmopathy. From RNA transcripts, TCR beta CDR3 regions were amplified. RT-PCR in the first round (using the HTBI primer set) targeted the TCR CDR3. TCRdb ran MiXCR on the multiplex PCR reads and lists one entry per CDR3 protein. The table includes about 400,000 distinct CDR3 sequences, 15% detected once. The sample comprised blood. Receptor source: a woman in her twenties or thirties with Graves' hyperthyroidism.

Many counts were recorded for this clonotype. The CDR3 sequence: CASSLAEWGPNNEQFF. CDR3 sequence (DNA): TGTGCCAGCAGCTTAGCAGAGTGGGGGCCCAACAATGAGCAGTTCTTC. This chain links TRBV11-1 with TRBJ2-1, with D possibly matching TRBD1 (6 bases). Between the trimmed V and J ends, which lost 0 bases and 5 bases, there was a span of 14 bases. The CDR3 length is 16 residues. Germline CDR1 is SGHAT and CDR2 is FQDESV (reference sequence).

This clonotype was seen repeatedly, ten times or more. The rearrangement joins TRBV5-1 to TRBJ2-6; the D gene is possibly TRBD1 (6 bases). Germline V lookup: CDR1 SGHRS, CDR2 YFSETQ. Between the trimmed V and J ends, which lost 4 bases and 0 bases, there was a span of 11 bases. The length of the CDR3 is 16 residues. This CDR3 is CASSEGTFSGANVLTF. In DNA, the CDR3 is TGCGCCAGCAGCGAGGGGACATTCTCTGGGGCCAACGTCCTGACTTTC.

This clonotype was counted many times. The rearrangement links TRBV9 to TRBJ1-4; possibly TRBD1 for D (6 bases). Trimming took 0 bases from V and 8 from J, leaving 20 bases between them. The CDR3 has 17 residues. Germline-derived CDR1 and CDR2 are SGDLS and YYNGEE. The CDR3 here is CASSVGVTGGGPEKLFF. The CDR3 DNA is TGTGCCAGCAGCGTAGGGGTGACCGGTGGGGGGCCCGAAAAACTGTTTTTT.

The chain employs TRBV2 and TRBJ1-6; 8 nucleotides align to TRBD1. Per the germline V gene, CDR1 is SNHLY and CDR2 is FYNNEI. The V segment lost 4 bases and the J segment 5 bases; nucleotides outside the gene matches: 4. The CDR3 runs 15 residues. The CDR3 region has the DNA TGTGCCAGCAGTGGAGGACAGGGCGATAATTCACCCCTCCACTTT. This codes for CASSGGQGDNSPLHF.

This rearrangement joins TRBV5-4 to TRBJ2-7; 11 bases match TRBD2. This CDR3 has 15 amino acids. Germline V gene data show CDR1 as SGHNT and CDR2 as YYREEE (reference sequence). J lost 2 bases, V lost 3 bases, and 4 bases had no gene match. CDR3 coding DNA: TGTGCCAGCAGCTCTGGACTAGCGGGTCCCTACGAGCAGTACTTC. Translating gives CASSSGLAGPYEQYF.

This clonotype was detected many times. The V call is TRBV2, the J call TRBJ2-7, with D tentatively TRBD2 (6 bases). The V gene's germline CDR1 is SNHLY and CDR2 FYNNEI. CDR3 length: 12 amino acids. Trimming left V 7 bases short and J 1 base short, with 8 bases between. The CDR3 DNA reads TGTGCCAGCACTGGGACTTCCTACGAGCAGTACTTC. Its translation: CASTGTSYEQYF.

For this clonotype: Just one base apart from a much larger clone, this may be a read error. The J gene is TRBJ2-7, the V gene TRBV3-1, with 7 bases aligning to TRBD2. This CDR3 contains 15 residues. Looked up from germline, CDR1 is LGHDT and CDR2 is YNNKEL (reference sequence). In nucleotides, the CDR3 is TGTGCCAGCAGCCAAGAGGGACTAAGGGCCTACGAGCAGCACTTC. Encoded protein: CASSQEGLRAYEQHF.

The chain is built from TRBV29-1 and TRBJ1-5; a possible D gene is TRBD1 (6 bases). With 6 bases removed from V and 3 bases from J, the gap between germline ends came to 12 bases. Germline V gene sequence: CDR1 SQVTM, CDR2 ANQGSEA. This CDR3 is 13 amino acids long. CDR3 in amino acids: CSVARGYNQPQHF. Here the CDR3 DNA reads TGCAGCGTAGCCAGGGGATACAATCAGCCCCAGCATTTT.

A few counts support this clonotype. The rearrangement links TRBV5-6 to TRBJ2-2; 10 bases map to TRBD1. CDR3 length equals 16 residues. CDR1 and CDR2 from the germline V gene are SGHDT and YYEEEE. With V trimmed by 4 bases and J by 4 bases, 7 bases remained unmatched. Here the CDR3 DNA reads TGTGCCAGCAGCAAGGGACAGGGGAGTCGCACCGGGGAGCTGTTTTTT. Protein sequence: CASSKGQGSRTGELFF.